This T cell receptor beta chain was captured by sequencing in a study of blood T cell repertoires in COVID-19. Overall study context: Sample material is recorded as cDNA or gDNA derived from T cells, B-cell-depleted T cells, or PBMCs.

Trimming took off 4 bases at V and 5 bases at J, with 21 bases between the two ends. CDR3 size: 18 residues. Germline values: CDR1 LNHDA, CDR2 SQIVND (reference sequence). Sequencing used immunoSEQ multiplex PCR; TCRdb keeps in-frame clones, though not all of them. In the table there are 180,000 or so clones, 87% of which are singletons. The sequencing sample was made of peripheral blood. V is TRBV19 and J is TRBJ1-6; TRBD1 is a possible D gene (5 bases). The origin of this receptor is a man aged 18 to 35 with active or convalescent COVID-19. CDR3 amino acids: CASSTYGHVRGNNSPLHF. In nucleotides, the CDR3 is TGTGCCAGTAGTACCTACGGCCATGTCCGGGGGAATAATTCACCCCTCCACTTT. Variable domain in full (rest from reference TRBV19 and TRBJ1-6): DGGITQSPKYLFRKEGQNVTLSCEQNLNHDAMYWYRQDPGQGLRLIYYSQIVNDFQKGDIAEGYSVSREKKESFPLTVTSAQKNPTAFYLCASSTYGHVRGNNSPLHFGNGTRLTVT.